These 10 T cell receptor beta chains were all obtained from the same sample, sequenced in a study of chemoradiotherapy in HPV16-positive cancers. TCRdb's table, derived via immunoSEQ multiplex PCR, lists solely in-frame clones and lacks some. The data show approximately 12,000 clones, about nine tenths seen once. Specimen: blood, collected from a patient who underwent chemoradiotherapy. The source of these receptors is a human donor with HPV-associated anogenital cancer.

This clone is a singleton in its sample. V is TRBV19 and J is TRBJ1-6, with D possibly TRBD1 on 5 matching bases. The CDR3 sequence is 16 residues long. The V end lost 5 bases, the J end lost 0 bases, and 11 bases lay between the germline ends. Germline values: CDR1 LNHDA, CDR2 SQIVND (reference sequence). Here the CDR3 reads CASSFRQSSYNSPLHF. CDR3 DNA sequence: TGTGCCAGTAGTTTCAGACAGAGCTCCTATAATTCACCCCTCCACTTT.

The V call is TRBV4-1, the J call TRBJ2-5; 10 bases map to TRBD1. The CDR3 covers 16 residues. The V segment lost 2 bases and the J segment 2 bases; nucleotides outside the gene matches: 5. Germline lookup yields CDR1 MGHRA and CDR2 YSYEKL. Here the CDR3 DNA reads TGCGCCAGCAGCCAACCCAGGGACAGGGGACAAGAGACCCAGTACTTC. Residues: CASSQPRDRGQETQYF.

This chain connects TRBV30 to TRBJ1-5; D uncertain. The CDR3 length is 13 residues. V lost 4 bases to trimming and J lost 3 bases, with 10 bases between them. Germline-derived CDR1 and CDR2 are GTSNPN and SVGIG (reference sequence). CDR3 protein: CAWTPGVNQPQHF. CDR3 coding DNA: TGTGCCTGGACCCCTGGGGTCAATCAGCCCCAGCATTTT.

A word on this clone: The same CDR3 is also encoded by other DNA sequences in this sample. The chain has TRBV7-8 and TRBJ1-1; D is uncertain. Trimming removed 1 base from V and 1 base from J, with 4 bases in between. CDR1 and CDR2 from the germline V gene are SGHVS and FQNEAQ. The CDR3 contains 13 residues. The CDR3 DNA reads as TGTGCCAGCAGCTTAGTAGGGAACACTGAAGCTTTCTTT. Amino acid sequence: CASSLVGNTEAFF.

This chain joins TRBV7-8 and TRBJ1-4; TRBD1 agrees at 7 bases. Looked up from germline, CDR1 is SGHVS and CDR2 is FQNEAQ. The CDR3 totals 15 residues. The junction had 14 bases not matched to a gene; V was cut back by 8 bases and J by 8 bases. CDR3 sequence: CASGLWAGGEEKLFF. CDR3 bases: TGTGCCAGCGGGCTATGGGCAGGGGGTGAAGAAAAACTGTTTTTT. The variable domain in full, completed from reference TRBV7-8 and TRBJ1-4, reads GAGVSQSPRYKVAKRGQDVALRCDPISGHVSLFWYQQALGQGPEFLTYFQNEAQLDKSGLPSDRFFAERPEGSVSTLKIQRTQQEDSAVYLCASGLWAGGEEKLFFGSGTQLSVL.

The gene calls are TRBV6-5 and TRBJ2-3, with D unclear. Germline CDR1 MNHEY, CDR2 SVGAGI. Trimming took 2 bases from V and 3 from J, leaving 9 bases between them. This CDR3 is 14 amino acids long. The CDR3 protein is CASSYRAETDTQYF. DNA for the CDR3: TGTGCCAGCAGTTACAGGGCCGAGACAGATACGCAGTATTTT.

With respect to this clone: Because the CDR3's place on the DNA is in doubt, the DNA is left out and the CDR3 is given as listed by TCRdb. The CDR3 sequence: CASILGVRGVQPQHF. The chain is built from TRBV2 and TRBJ1-5. The CDR3 region is 15 residues in length, termini included. Germline loops: CDR1 SNHLY, CDR2 FYNNEI.

The sample holds a few counts of this clone. The V and J genes are TRBV4-1 and TRBJ1-2; D perhaps matches TRBD1 (6 bases). CDR1 MGHRA and CDR2 YSYEKL come from the germline V gene. This CDR3 has 13 residues. V lost 1 base to trimming and J lost 9 bases, with 12 bases between them. CDR3 DNA sequence: TGCGCCAGCAGCCAAGTTCCTACAGGGAGCTACACCTTC. Protein product: CASSQVPTGSYTF.

The rearrangement uses TRBV19 and TRBJ2-1, with 10 positions matching TRBD2. This CDR3 is built from 17 residues. From germline, CDR1 is LNHDA and CDR2 SQIVND (reference sequence). The V segment lost 5 bases and the J segment 5 bases; nucleotides outside the gene matches: 12. CDR3 DNA sequence: TGTGCCAGTAGTGCGAGGATTAGCGGGGGGTACGACAATGAGCAGTTCTTC. Translated: CASSARISGGYDNEQFF.

V usage is TRBV30 and J usage is TRBJ1-5, with D unclear. V lost 2 bases to trimming and J lost 5 bases, with 10 bases between them. Germline CDR1 GTSNPN, CDR2 SVGIG (reference sequence). This CDR3 is 13 amino acids long. The CDR3 loop is CAWSRAGDQPQHF. CDR3 sequence (DNA): TGTGCCTGGAGTAGGGCGGGAGATCAGCCCCAGCATTTT.